A single T cell receptor (beta chain) is shown here with its context. No antigen is known for it. Use of 60 Vbeta and 13 Jbeta primers characterized the PCR. Under the authors' procedure: A follow-up analysis tallied around 80 million unique TCR beta chains, approximately 10 million shared. This table comes from immunoSEQ multiplex PCR, and its TCRdb copy is limited to in-frame clones, with some not included. V and J calls and clone size follow that table, whereas D and trimming were derived from the DNA. This table lists more than 90,000 clones. This entry belongs to a study of cytomegalovirus exposure and HLA in healthy donors. General study points: With high specificity and sensitivity, the classifier reportedly diagnosed cytomegalovirus status. Later on, an analysis tied approximately 15,000 TCR beta sequences to HLA alleles at 0.05 false discovery rate. Likely technical artifact: a cluster of highly shared sequence variants.

Germline lookup yields CDR1 MGHRA and CDR2 YSYEKL. The CDR3 spans 16 residues. The J segment lost 4 bases and the V segment lost 1 base, leaving 8 bases of the junction unmatched. This rearrangement joins TRBV4-1 to TRBJ2-5; TRBD2 matches 8 bases. The sequence was collected from a man aged 40-50 years in good health and CMV-seropositive. The sample was PBMCs. CDR3 bases: TGCGCCAGCAGCCAAGGGTACGGGAGGGCCTTAGAGACCCAGTACTTC. This encodes CASSQGYGRALETQYF.